Reported below is one T cell receptor (beta chain). These data belong to a study of OX40 agonist ivuxolimab in advanced cancers. This CDR3 comprises 12 residues. Looked up from germline, CDR1 is GTSNPN and CDR2 is SVGIG (reference sequence). Trimming stripped 1 base from V and 4 bases from J, with 7 bases between. TCRdb's copy holds only in-frame clones and misses some; the assay was immunoSEQ multiplex PCR. The sample comprises around 61,000 clones, roughly 80% of which are singletons, and around 5% rests with the top ten. The material sequenced was CD4+ or CD8+ T cells sorted from blood, taken in a trial of the OX40 agonist ivuxolimab. The V and J genes are TRBV30 and TRBJ1-1; D remains unclear. The source of this sequence is an adult with an advanced solid tumor such as melanoma, head and neck, liver or kidney cancer. The DNA of the CDR3 is TGTGCCTGGAGTGCTTTCGCCACTGAAGCTTTCTTT. It yields the protein CAWSAFATEAFF.